The T cell receptor beta chain described here comes from a study of blood T cell repertoires in COVID-19. Study overall: Whether acute or convalescent, the COVID-19 samples came from the United States, Italy and Spain.

Here immunoSEQ multiplex PCR was the method, and the copy in TCRdb shows in-frame clones only, minus some. This sample yields 110,000 or so clones, of which about 80% are seen a single time; roughly 6.2% belongs to the top ten. The CDR3 runs to 17 residues. The V end was cut by 5 bases, the J end by 2 bases, with 20 bases between. Looked up from germline, CDR1 is LNHDA and CDR2 is SQIVND (reference sequence). The source material was peripheral blood. The source of this sequence is an older man with acute or convalescent COVID-19. V usage is TRBV19 and J usage is TRBJ2-3; tentative D call: TRBD2 (5 bases). The chain's CDR3 is CASSRGSSRGYTDTQYF. CDR3 sequence (DNA): TGTGCCAGTAGTCGTGGTAGCTCCCGCGGGTACACAGATACGCAGTATTTT.